This T cell receptor beta chain was sequenced for a study of blood T cell repertoires in COVID-19. Background on the study: Specimens from acute and convalescent COVID-19 originated in the United States, Italy and Spain. Sources were T cells, B-cell-depleted T cells, or PBMCs; the material itself was cDNA or gDNA.

This clone is a singleton in its sample. In the study's own analysis: It was from reference gene primer amplification that nucleated cell counts were estimated. The assay was immunoSEQ multiplex PCR, and TCRdb's table has in-frame clones only and misses some. D and trimming come from the DNA, and the V and J calls and clone size come from that table. The repertoire consists of roughly 120,000 clones, with 70% to 90% occurring once and the leading ten covering 8% to 9%. This clonotype originated in a woman aged 70-85 years who had recovered from COVID-19. Sequencing was performed on peripheral blood.

CDR3 DNA sequence: TGTGCCAGCAGCTCCTCTAGCGGGTACGAGCAGTACTTC. It codes for CASSSSSGYEQYF. The J gene is TRBJ2-7, the V gene TRBV7-3, with TRBD2 matching 8 bases. The V segment lost 4 bases and the J segment 4 bases; nucleotides outside the gene matches: 3. CDR1 and CDR2 (germline): SGHTA, FQGTGA. The CDR3 totals 13 residues.